The 23 T cell receptor beta chains presented below share a single source sample, sequenced in a study of control samples from healthy donors and cancer patients. Using immunoSEQ multiplex PCR, the repertoire was profiled, and TCRdb retains in-frame clones only, with some absent. Of tens of thousands of clones listed, about four fifths are singletons. Material for sequencing was PBMCs. The receptors originated from a woman in her forties or fifties with lung cancer.

The genes are TRBV7-9 and TRBJ1-4; 11 nucleotides agree with TRBD1. V lost 5 bases to trimming and J lost 6 bases; unmatched junction nucleotides: 5. Looked up from germline, CDR1 is SEHNR and CDR2 is FQNEAQ (reference sequence). The CDR3 has 15 residues. CDR3 DNA sequence: TGTGCCAGCAGCCGAAAGGGACAGGGGGATGAAAAACTGTTTTTT. It is translated as CASSRKGQGDEKLFF.

The chain has TRBV28 and TRBJ2-7; 10 nucleotides match TRBD1. The CDR3 covers 16 residues. Germline assignment: CDR1 MDHEN and CDR2 SYDVKM. V lost 5 bases and J lost 5; bases outside the gene matches: 12. CDR3 sequence reads: CASSDSLGQGTHEQYF. In DNA, the CDR3 is TGTGCCAGCAGTGACTCCCTGGGACAGGGGACCCACGAGCAGTACTTC.

This clone has a handful of counts. V is TRBV3-1 (or the pseudogene TRBV3-2) and J is TRBJ2-1; D possibly matches TRBD1 or TRBD2 (6 bases each). CDR3 length: 17 amino acids. In germline, CDR1 is LGHDT, CDR2 YNNKEL (reference sequence). V lost 1 base and J lost 2, with 15 bases in between. The CDR3 DNA reads TGTGCCAGCAGCCAAGTACGCGGGACAACCACCTACAATGAGCAGTTCTTC. Translating it yields CASSQVRGTTTYNEQFF.

This chain links TRBV30 with TRBJ2-3; D uncertain. Trimming removed 0 bases from V and 2 bases from J, with 9 bases in between. CDR3 length: 14 amino acids. Germline V gene sequence: CDR1 GTSNPN, CDR2 SVGIG (reference sequence). DNA of the CDR3: TGTGCCTGGAGTGTACGCCGGGTCACAGATACGCAGTATTTT. As protein: CAWSVRRVTDTQYF.

The chain combines TRBV5-4 with TRBJ2-5, with 7 bases that match TRBD1. Germline CDR1 is SGHNT and CDR2 is YYREEE (reference sequence). Trimming removed 3 bases from V and 5 bases from J; junction bases left unmatched: 10. CDR3 length equals 15 residues. The CDR3 spells CASSSSTGAGETQYF. The CDR3 bases are TGTGCCAGCAGCTCAAGTACAGGGGCCGGGGAGACCCAGTACTTC.

V and J are TRBV5-1 and TRBJ1-3; 8 bases match TRBD1. CDR1 and CDR2 from the germline V gene are SGHRS and YFSETQ. The CDR3 totals 17 residues. The junction had 9 bases not matched to a gene; V was cut back by 3 bases and J by 1 base. Here the CDR3 DNA reads TGCGCCAGCAGCTCCGTGGCCGGGACAGGATCTGGAAACACCATATATTTT. Encoded protein: CASSSVAGTGSGNTIYF.

The chain links TRBV20-1 to TRBJ2-3; 9 bases are a match to TRBD2. V lost 3 bases, J lost 4 bases, and 5 bases stayed unmatched. Looked up from germline, CDR1 is DFQATT and CDR2 is SNEGSKA (reference sequence). The CDR3 contains 14 residues. CDR3 in amino acids: CSASGGGAPDTQYF. The CDR3 region has the DNA TGCAGTGCTAGTGGCGGGGGGGCTCCAGATACGCAGTATTTT.

The J gene is TRBJ2-1, the V gene TRBV6-2 or TRBV6-3; D is possibly TRBD2 (5 bases). The CDR3 has 16 amino acids. Trimming stripped 3 bases from V and 0 bases from J, with 12 bases between. Germline values: CDR1 MNHEY, CDR2 SVGEGT. The CDR3 loop reads CASSYKGSSSYNEQFF. In nucleotides, the CDR3 is TGTGCCAGCAGTTATAAAGGGAGTTCCTCCTACAATGAGCAGTTCTTC.

The CDR3 loop is CASSWGADTQYF. As DNA, the CDR3 is TGTGCCAGCAGCTGGGGGGCAGATACGCAGTATTTT. The chain couples TRBV5-4 to TRBJ2-3, with D maybe TRBD2 (6 bases). This CDR3 is built from 12 residues. Germline V lookup: CDR1 SGHNT, CDR2 YYREEE (reference sequence). Deletions cut 3 bases from V and 4 bases from J, with 6 bases between.

The chain employs TRBV20-1 and TRBJ1-2, with a tentative D call TRBD1 (6 bases). CDR3 length equals 13 residues. Trimming shortened V by 3 bases and J by 6 bases, and 14 bases separated the two germline ends. Germline CDR1 reads DFQATT; CDR2 reads SNEGSKA (reference sequence). CDR3 DNA: TGCAGTGCTAGTGTGGGGGCAATTAATGGCTACACCTTC. It yields the protein CSASVGAINGYTF.

V usage is TRBV11-2 and J usage is TRBJ2-1; 12 bases are shared with TRBD2. V lost 5 bases to trimming and J lost 0 bases; unmatched junction nucleotides: 11. The CDR3 contains 19 residues. The germline V gene has CDR1 SGHAT and CDR2 FQNNGV. CDR3 region: CASSPSRTSGDSSYNEQFF. The CDR3 bases are TGTGCCAGCAGCCCTAGTCGGACTAGCGGGGATAGCTCCTACAATGAGCAGTTCTTC.

The J gene is TRBJ1-6, the V gene TRBV28, with 8 positions matching TRBD1. The CDR3 extends over 16 amino acids. V dropped 4 bases and J dropped 3; count of bases not matched to a gene: 5. Per the germline V gene, CDR1 is MDHEN and CDR2 is SYDVKM. This chain's CDR3 is CASSYLTGVYNSPLHF. The CDR3 DNA reads as TGTGCCAGCAGTTACCTGACAGGGGTCTATAATTCACCCCTCCACTTT.

This clone was picked up one time. This chain links TRBV11-2 with TRBJ2-7; 9 bases are shared with TRBD1. V trimming: 6 bases; J trimming: 5 bases; junction bases outside the gene matches: 2. The CDR3 is 12 residues long. Germline V gene data show CDR1 as SGHAT and CDR2 as FQNNGV. The CDR3 coding sequence is TGTGCCAGCAGTCGGGACAGGGACGAGCAGTACTTC. It is translated as CASSRDRDEQYF.

The gene calls are TRBV9 and TRBJ2-3; 8 nucleotides align to TRBD1. The CDR3 has 16 amino acids. Germline V gene sequence: CDR1 SGDLS, CDR2 YYNGEE. The junction had 10 bases not matched to a gene; V was cut back by 3 bases and J by 4 bases. CDR3 in amino acids: CASSAADRVISDTQYF. The CDR3 coding sequence is TGTGCCAGCAGCGCAGCGGACAGGGTCATCTCAGATACGCAGTATTTT. The full variable domain, with the rest looked up from reference TRBV9 and TRBJ2-3, is DSGVTQTPKHLITATGQRVTLRCSPRSGDLSVYWYQQSLDQGLQFLIQYYNGEERAKGNILERFSAQQFPDLHSELNLSSLELGDSALYFCASSAADRVISDTQYFGPGTRLTVL.

The J gene is TRBJ2-3, the V gene TRBV7-3, with no clear D. This CDR3 region has 14 residues. Germline lookup yields CDR1 SGHTA and CDR2 FQGTGA. V was trimmed by 5 bases and J by 3 bases, leaving 12 bases between them. CDR3: CASSPVAQTDTQYF. CDR3 nucleotide sequence: TGTGCCAGCAGCCCCGTGGCTCAGACAGATACGCAGTATTTT.

V usage is TRBV15 and J usage is TRBJ1-3, with D hard to call. The CDR3 extends over 15 amino acids. Trimming took off 6 bases at V and 0 bases at J, with 12 bases between the two ends. Germline V gives CDR1 LNHNV, CDR2 YYDKDF (reference sequence). The CDR3 DNA is TGTGCCACCAGTCAGGACCGAAACTCTGGAAACACCATATATTTT. This codes for CATSQDRNSGNTIYF.

This chain links TRBV25-1 with TRBJ1-2; D is undetermined. The CDR3 extends over 13 amino acids. V lost 5 bases and J lost 8, with 15 bases in between. CDR1 is MGHDK and CDR2 is SYGVNS in the germline V gene. Written as DNA, the CDR3 is TGTGCCAGCAGTCGAAGCGGGAGGGTAGGCTACACCTTC. Protein: CASSRSGRVGYTF.

The J gene is TRBJ2-3, the V gene TRBV9, with 9 bases matching TRBD2. The CDR3 loop spans 17 amino acids. V lost 0 bases, J lost 2 bases, and 7 bases stayed unmatched. CDR1 SGDLS and CDR2 YYNGEE come from the germline V gene. DNA of the CDR3: TGTGCCAGCAGCGTAGAAGCTAGCGGGACCCCCACAGATACGCAGTATTTT. Amino acid sequence: CASSVEASGTPTDTQYF.

The chain has TRBV13 and TRBJ2-7; 8 bases align to TRBD1. The CDR3 runs 14 residues. CDR1 is PRHDT and CDR2 is FYEKMQ in the germline V gene (reference sequence). With 5 bases clipped from V and 6 bases from J, the junction kept 9 bases outside the gene matches. DNA for the CDR3: TGTGCCAGCAGCCGAATGACAGGGGCCACCGAGCAGTACTTC. It translates to CASSRMTGATEQYF. Full variable domain (remainder filled in from reference TRBV13 and TRBJ2-7): AAGVIQSPRHLIKEKRETATLKCYPIPRHDTVYWYQQGPGQDPQFLISFYEKMQSDKGSIPDRFSAQQFSDYHSELNMSSLELGDSALYFCASSRMTGATEQYFGPGTRLTVT.

The chain recombines TRBV7-6 with TRBJ2-7; possible D gene TRBD1, 6 bases. The CDR3 loop spans 14 amino acids. Germline CDR1 reads SGHVS; CDR2 reads FNYEAQ. Trimming pared 5 bases from V and 4 bases from J, leaving 15 bases between. The CDR3 here is CASSRQDSYYEQYF. DNA of the CDR3: TGTGCCAGCAGCCGCCAGGACAGCTATTACGAGCAGTACTTC.

The chain has TRBV6-5 and TRBJ1-5; TRBD1 matches 7 bases. The CDR3 consists of 15 residues. The J segment lost 5 bases and the V segment lost 6 bases, leaving 10 bases of the junction unmatched. Germline CDR1 MNHEY, CDR2 SVGAGI. The CDR3 spells CASRRQGSQYQPQHF. The CDR3 coding sequence is TGTGCCAGCAGGAGACAGGGTTCGCAGTATCAGCCCCAGCATTTT.

The chain uses TRBV4-1 and TRBJ1-1; D is uncertain. The CDR3 is 17 residues long. The V end lost 1 base, the J end lost 0 bases, and 15 bases lay between the germline ends. Germline V gives CDR1 MGHRA, CDR2 YSYEKL. Here the CDR3 reads CASSQVGSTDLNTEAFF. For the CDR3, the DNA is TGCGCCAGCAGCCAAGTTGGCAGTACGGATCTGAACACTGAAGCTTTCTTT.

The chain combines TRBV27 with TRBJ2-7; 13 positions agree with TRBD2. The trim removed 4 bases at V and 2 bases at J, leaving 8 bases unmatched. The germline V gene encodes CDR1 MNHEY and CDR2 SMNVEV (reference sequence). This CDR3 is 17 amino acids long. CDR3 loop: CASSSRTSGGETYEQYF. For the CDR3, the DNA is TGTGCCAGCAGTTCACGAACTAGCGGGGGGGAAACCTACGAGCAGTACTTC.